The T cell receptor beta chain described here comes from a study of CD8 T cells in ankylosing spondylitis. This clonotype was detected a few times. Its matching antigen is unknown. The V end was cut by 1 base, the J end by 2 bases, with 19 bases between. Looked up from germline, CDR1 is MGHRA and CDR2 is YSYEKL. The CDR3 is 18 residues long. From the 5' RACE reads, TCRdb called clonotypes with MiXCR, one entry per CDR3 protein. The sample consists of under 300,000 distinct CDR3 sequences, approximately 10% of them appearing once. Findings and caveats of the study: Within ankylosing spondylitis blood, a TCR beta motif made up of several highly homologous variants appeared to be characteristic. Earlier work had already found some motif variants in reactive arthritis synovial fluid and blood. Disease-linked clones were reportedly significantly enriched in matched ankylosing spondylitis synovial fluid.

The receptor was derived from a male donor with ankylosing spondylitis or in good health (not recorded which). Sequencing was carried out using blood, either unsorted or a sorted T cell fraction (not recorded which). V and J are TRBV4-1 and TRBJ2-3; D is undetermined. CDR3 nucleotides: TGCGCCAGCAGCCAAGGGACCTCCGGGTTTCGACTCACAGATACGCAGTATTTT. This encodes CASSQGTSGFRLTDTQYF.